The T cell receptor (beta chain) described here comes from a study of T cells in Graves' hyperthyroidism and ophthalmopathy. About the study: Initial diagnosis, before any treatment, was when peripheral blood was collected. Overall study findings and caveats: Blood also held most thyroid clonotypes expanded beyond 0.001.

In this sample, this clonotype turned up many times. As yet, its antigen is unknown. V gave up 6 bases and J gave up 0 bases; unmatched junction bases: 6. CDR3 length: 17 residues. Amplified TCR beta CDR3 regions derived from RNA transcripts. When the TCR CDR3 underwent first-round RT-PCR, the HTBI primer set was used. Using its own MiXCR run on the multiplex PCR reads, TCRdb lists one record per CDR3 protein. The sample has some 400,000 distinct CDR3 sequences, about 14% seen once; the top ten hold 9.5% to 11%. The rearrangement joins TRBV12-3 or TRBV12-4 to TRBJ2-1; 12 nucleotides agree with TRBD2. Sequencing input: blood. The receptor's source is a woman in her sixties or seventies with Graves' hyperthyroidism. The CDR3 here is CASRSGTSGPSYNEQFF. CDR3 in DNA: TGTGCCAGCAGGTCCGGGACTAGCGGGCCCTCCTACAATGAGCAGTTCTTC.